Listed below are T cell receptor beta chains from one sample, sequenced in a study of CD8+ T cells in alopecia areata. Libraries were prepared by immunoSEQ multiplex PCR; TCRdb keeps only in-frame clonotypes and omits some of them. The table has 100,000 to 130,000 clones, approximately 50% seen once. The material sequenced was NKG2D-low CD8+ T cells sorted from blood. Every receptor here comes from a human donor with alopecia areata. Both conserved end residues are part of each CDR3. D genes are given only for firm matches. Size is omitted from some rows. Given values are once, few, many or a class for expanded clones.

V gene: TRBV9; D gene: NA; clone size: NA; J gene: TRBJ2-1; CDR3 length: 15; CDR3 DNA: TGTGCCAGCAGCCTTGTTACTACGGGAGACAATGAGCAGTTCTTC; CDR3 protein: CASSLVTTGDNEQFF
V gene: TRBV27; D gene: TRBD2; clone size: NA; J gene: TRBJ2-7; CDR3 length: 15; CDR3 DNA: TGTGCCAGCAGTTTAGCAAGCGGGAGGGCCGACGAGCAGTACTTC; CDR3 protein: CASSLASGRADEQYF
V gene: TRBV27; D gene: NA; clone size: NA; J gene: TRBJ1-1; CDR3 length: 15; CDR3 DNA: TGTGCCAGCAGTCCAGAGGTTTGGGGGAACACTGAAGCTTTCTTT; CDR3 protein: CASSPEVWGNTEAFF
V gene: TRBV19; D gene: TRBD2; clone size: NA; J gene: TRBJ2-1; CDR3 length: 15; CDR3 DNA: TGTGCCAGTAGTATGGGAGGGACTTCCTACAATGAGCAGTTCTTC; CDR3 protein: CASSMGGTSYNEQFF
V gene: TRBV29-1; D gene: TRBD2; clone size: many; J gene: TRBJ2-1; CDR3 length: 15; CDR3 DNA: TGCAGCGTTGAAGATTTAGGGACTAGCGGGAATGAGCAGTTCTTC; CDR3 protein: CSVEDLGTSGNEQFF
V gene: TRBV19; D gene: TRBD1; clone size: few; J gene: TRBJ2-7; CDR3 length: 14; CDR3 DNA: TGTGCCAGTAGTATAGGGACAGGGGGCTACGAGCAGTACTTC; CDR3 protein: CASSIGTGGYEQYF
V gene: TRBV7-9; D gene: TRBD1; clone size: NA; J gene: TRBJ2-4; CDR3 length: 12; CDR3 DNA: TGTGCCAGCAGCCTGGACAGGAACATTCAGTACTTC; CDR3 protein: CASSLDRNIQYF
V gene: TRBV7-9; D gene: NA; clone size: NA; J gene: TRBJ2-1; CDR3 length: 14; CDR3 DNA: TGTGCCAGCAGCTTAGGACTAGGAATCGATGAGCAGTTCTTC; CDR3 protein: CASSLGLGIDEQFF
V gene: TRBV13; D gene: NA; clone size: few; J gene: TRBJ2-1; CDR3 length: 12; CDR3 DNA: TGTGCCAGCAGCTTAGGGAGGGCGGTGCAGTTCTTC; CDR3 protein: CASSLGRAVQFF
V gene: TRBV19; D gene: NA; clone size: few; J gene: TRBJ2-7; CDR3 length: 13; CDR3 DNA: TGTGCCAGTAGTACCCATAGAGTCGACGAGCAGTACTTC; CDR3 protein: CASSTHRVDEQYF
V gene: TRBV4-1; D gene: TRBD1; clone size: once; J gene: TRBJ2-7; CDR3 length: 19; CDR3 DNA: TGCGCCAGCAGCCAAGAGGGGGGCTGGCCGGGACAGGGGACCTACGAGCAGTACTTC; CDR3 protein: CASSQEGGWPGQGTYEQYF
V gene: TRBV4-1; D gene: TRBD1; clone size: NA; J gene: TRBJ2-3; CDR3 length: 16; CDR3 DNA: TGCGCCAGCAGACAAACGGGACAGAGATACACAGATACGCAGTATTTT; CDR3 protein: CASRQTGQRYTDTQYF
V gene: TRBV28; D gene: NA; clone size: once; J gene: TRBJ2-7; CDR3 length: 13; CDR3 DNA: TGTGCCAGTGACCCGCGTGGGGGCTACGAGCAGTACTTC; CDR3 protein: CASDPRGGYEQYF
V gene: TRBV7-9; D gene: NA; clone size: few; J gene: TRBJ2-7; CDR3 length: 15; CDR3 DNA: TGTGCCAGCAGCTTAGTCGGGAGACCCTCCTACGAGCAGTACTTC; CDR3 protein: CASSLVGRPSYEQYF
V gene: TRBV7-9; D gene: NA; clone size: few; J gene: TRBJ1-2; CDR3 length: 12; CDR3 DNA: TGTGCCAGCAAGGGGCGCTACTATGGCTACACCTTC; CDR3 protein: CASKGRYYGYTF
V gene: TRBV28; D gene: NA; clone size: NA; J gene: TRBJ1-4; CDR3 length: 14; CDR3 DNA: TGTGCCAGCAATCCTACTCCAACTAATGAAAAACTGTTTTTT; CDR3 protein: CASNPTPTNEKLFF
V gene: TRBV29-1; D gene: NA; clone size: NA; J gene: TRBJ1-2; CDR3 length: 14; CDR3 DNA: TGCAGCGTTTTTTCCCGGGACCCCCACTATGGCTACACCTTC; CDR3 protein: CSVFSRDPHYGYTF
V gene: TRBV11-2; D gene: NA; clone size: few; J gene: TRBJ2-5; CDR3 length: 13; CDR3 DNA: TGTGCCAGCAGCCTCGACAGGCAAGAGACCCAGTACTTC; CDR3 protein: CASSLDRQETQYF
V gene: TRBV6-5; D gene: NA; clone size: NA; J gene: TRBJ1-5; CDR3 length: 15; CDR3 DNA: TGTGCCAGCGCGAGGGAAGGGGGTAGCAATCAGCCCCAGCATTTT; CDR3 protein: CASAREGGSNQPQHF
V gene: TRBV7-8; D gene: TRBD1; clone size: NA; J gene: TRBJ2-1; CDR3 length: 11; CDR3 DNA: TGTGCCAGCAGCTTGGGGACAGGGCAGTTCTTC; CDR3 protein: CASSLGTGQFF
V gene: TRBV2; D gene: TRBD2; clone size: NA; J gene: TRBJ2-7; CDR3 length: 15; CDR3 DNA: TGTGCCAGCAGTCCCAACACAGCGGGAGGGAACGAGCAGTACTTC; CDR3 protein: CASSPNTAGGNEQYF
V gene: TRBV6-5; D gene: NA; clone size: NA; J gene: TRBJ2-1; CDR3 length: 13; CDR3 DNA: TGTGCCAGCAGCCGCCCCCACGGTCTTGAGCAGTTCTTC; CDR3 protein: CASSRPHGLEQFF
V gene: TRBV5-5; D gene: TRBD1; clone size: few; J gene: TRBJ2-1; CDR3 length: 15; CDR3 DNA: TGTGCCAGCAGCTTGGAAGCAGGGGGATACAATGAGCAGTTCTTC; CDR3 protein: CASSLEAGGYNEQFF
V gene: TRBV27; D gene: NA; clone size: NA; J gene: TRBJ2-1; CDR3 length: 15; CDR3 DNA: TGTGCCAGCAGTTTAGGAACTCCCGCAGGGGATGAGCAGTTCTTC; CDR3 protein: CASSLGTPAGDEQFF
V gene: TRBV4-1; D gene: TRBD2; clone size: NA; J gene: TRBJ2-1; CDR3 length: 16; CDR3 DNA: TGCGCCAGCAGCCATAAAGCGGGGGGTCTTTACAATGAGCAGTTCTTC; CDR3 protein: CASSHKAGGLYNEQFF
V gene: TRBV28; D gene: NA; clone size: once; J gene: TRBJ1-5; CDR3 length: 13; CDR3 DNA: TGTGCCAGCGGACGACTGCCCAATCAGCCCCAGCATTTT; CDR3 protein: CASGRLPNQPQHF
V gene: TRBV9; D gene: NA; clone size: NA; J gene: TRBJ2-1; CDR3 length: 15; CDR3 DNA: TGTGCCAGCAGCGAAAGGGACCTCTCCTACAATGAGCAGTTCTTC; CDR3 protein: CASSERDLSYNEQFF
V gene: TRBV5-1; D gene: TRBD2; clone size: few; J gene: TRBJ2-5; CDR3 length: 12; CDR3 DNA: TGCGCCAGTGAGGGACTATCCGAGACCCAGTACTTC; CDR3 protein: CASEGLSETQYF
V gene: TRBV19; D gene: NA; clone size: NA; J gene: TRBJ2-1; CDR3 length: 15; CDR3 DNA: TGTGCCAGTAGTATAAGCCTCAGCTCCTACAATGAGCAGTTCTTC; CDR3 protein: CASSISLSSYNEQFF
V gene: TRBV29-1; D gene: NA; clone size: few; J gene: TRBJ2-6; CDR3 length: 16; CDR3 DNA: TGCAGCGTTGAAGACGTGACAGACTCTGGGGCCAACGTCCTGACTTTC; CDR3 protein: CSVEDVTDSGANVLTF
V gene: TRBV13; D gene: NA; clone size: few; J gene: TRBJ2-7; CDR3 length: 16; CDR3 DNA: TGTGCCAGCAGCTTACCCACGGCGGACATCTCCTACGAGCAGTACTTC; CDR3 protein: CASSLPTADISYEQYF
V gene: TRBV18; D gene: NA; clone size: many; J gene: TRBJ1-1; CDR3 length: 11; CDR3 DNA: TGTGCCAGCTCCCAATTCCCTGAAGCTTTCTTT; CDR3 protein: CASSQFPEAFF
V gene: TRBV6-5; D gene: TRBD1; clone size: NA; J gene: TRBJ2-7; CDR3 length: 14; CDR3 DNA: TGTGCCAGCAGTTACTCCGGGACAGGGGATGAGCAGTACTTC; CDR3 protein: CASSYSGTGDEQYF
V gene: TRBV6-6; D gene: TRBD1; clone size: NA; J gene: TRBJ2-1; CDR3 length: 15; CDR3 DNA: TGTGCCAGCAGTTACCAGCGACAGGGTCGGCATGAGCAGTTCTTC; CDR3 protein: CASSYQRQGRHEQFF
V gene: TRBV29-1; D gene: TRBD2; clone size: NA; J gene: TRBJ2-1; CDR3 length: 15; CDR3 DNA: TGCAGCGTCCCGAATCTAGCGGGAGTATGGAATGAGCAGTTCTTC; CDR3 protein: CSVPNLAGVWNEQFF
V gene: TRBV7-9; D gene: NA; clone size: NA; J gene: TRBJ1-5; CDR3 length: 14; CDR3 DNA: TGTGCCAGCAGCTTTGCAGATCCCAATCAGCCCCAGCATTTT; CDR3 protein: CASSFADPNQPQHF
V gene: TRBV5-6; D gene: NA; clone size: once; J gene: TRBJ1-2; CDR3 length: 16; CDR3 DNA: TGTGCCAGCAGCTTGGGGGCCAGCCTAAGGACCTATGGCTACACCTTC; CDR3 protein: CASSLGASLRTYGYTF
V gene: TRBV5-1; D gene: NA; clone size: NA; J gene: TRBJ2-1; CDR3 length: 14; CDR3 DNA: TGCGCCAGCAGCTTGGAAACTATCTACAATGAGCAGTTCTTC; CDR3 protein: CASSLETIYNEQFF
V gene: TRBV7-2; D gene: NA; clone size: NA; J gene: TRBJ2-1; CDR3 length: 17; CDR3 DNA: TGTGCCAGCAGCTTAGTGTTCAGCGGAAGCTCCTACAATGAGCAGTTCTTC; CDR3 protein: CASSLVFSGSSYNEQFF
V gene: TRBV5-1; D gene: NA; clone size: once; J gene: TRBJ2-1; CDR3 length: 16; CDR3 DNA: TGCGCCAGCAGCTTCCAGGGGCAGGAATCCTACAATGAGCAGTTCTTC; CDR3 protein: CASSFQGQESYNEQFF
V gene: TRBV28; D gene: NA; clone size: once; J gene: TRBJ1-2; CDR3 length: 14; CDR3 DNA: TGTGCCAGCAGCCCTCTCCAGGGTCTCTATGGCTACACCTTC; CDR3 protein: CASSPLQGLYGYTF
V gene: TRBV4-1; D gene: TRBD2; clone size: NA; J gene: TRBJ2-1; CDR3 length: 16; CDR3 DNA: TGCGCCAGCAGCCAAGGCCCTAGCGGGAGTACTGATGAGCAGTTCTTC; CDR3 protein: CASSQGPSGSTDEQFF